The 9 T cell receptor beta chains below were found in one sample sequenced in a study of shared clonotypes between healthy human individuals (dated by TCRdb to the early 2020s). The library was generated by the immunoSEQ multiplex PCR assay. The clones in this table, taken by TCRdb from immuneACCESS, are in-frame only. Not every clone is retained; where verified, under half of the shortfall comes from an unresolved V gene, and the cause of the rest is unknown. The sample records a few million clones, 80% to 95% of which are singletons. The ten biggest clones cover roughly 0.36% of the sample. Sequenced sample: naive CD4+ T cells from PBMCs. The cell subset or site label here, explained by the study, means: CD45RA+ positively selected. The receptors here all came from a man aged 18-30 years in good health. Some clones in this sample may be carry-over from other donors' samples.

The V call is TRBV6-6, the J call TRBJ1-5; the match to TRBD1 covers 8 bases. The germline V gene has CDR1 MNHNY and CDR2 SVGAGI (reference sequence). The J segment lost 6 bases and the V segment lost 4 bases, leaving 8 bases of the junction unmatched. The CDR3 is 15 residues long. CDR3 DNA: TGTGCCAGCAGTTCGACAGGGGTGGATGGTCAGCCCCAGCATTTT. Translating it yields CASSSTGVDGQPQHF.

The CDR3 sequence is CASSYASQYRDHEQYF. The CDR3 nucleotides are TGTGCCAGCAGTTACGCTTCGCAGTACCGGGACCACGAGCAGTACTTC. The rearrangement links TRBV6-5 to TRBJ2-7; D could derive from TRBD1 or TRBD2 (5 bases each). V was trimmed by 2 bases and J by 5 bases, leaving 19 bases between them. The CDR3 runs to 16 residues. Germline CDR1 and CDR2: MNHEY and SVGAGI.

V is TRBV7-8 and J is TRBJ2-7; 7 bases map to TRBD2. With V trimmed by 5 bases and J by 2 bases, 12 bases remained unmatched. Germline CDR1 is SGHVS and CDR2 is FQNEAQ. This CDR3 has 16 amino acids. CDR3 nucleotide sequence: TGTGCCAGCAGCACCCGGCCGGGGGGAGGCCCCTACGAGCAGTACTTC. Translated: CASSTRPGGGPYEQYF.

The chain joins TRBV4-1 to TRBJ2-3, with 7 bases that match TRBD1. The CDR3 covers 16 residues. Germline assignment: CDR1 MGHRA and CDR2 YSYEKL. J was trimmed by 7 bases and V by 2 bases; bases with no gene match: 12. DNA for the CDR3: TGCGCCAGCAGCCAACCGTCCCGGGACAGAGGCAATACGCAGTATTTT. The encoded protein is CASSQPSRDRGNTQYF.

This clone has only a few counts. V and J are TRBV5-4 and TRBJ1-2; 9 bases are shared with TRBD1. The CDR3 contains 16 residues. Germline lookup yields CDR1 SGHNT and CDR2 YYREEE (reference sequence). V shed 1 base, J shed 5 bases, and the junction held 9 bases outside the gene matches. DNA of the CDR3: TGTGCCAGCAGCTTGCCCGGAGTGGACAGGGGATATGGCTACACCTTC. This translates into CASSLPGVDRGYGYTF.

V gene TRBV2 combines with J gene TRBJ2-5, with 8 bases matching TRBD1. V gave up 6 bases and J gave up 5 bases; unmatched junction bases: 8. CDR3 length: 14 residues. Germline-derived CDR1 and CDR2 are SNHLY and FYNNEI. The CDR3 sequence: CASSLDRGWETQYF. Here the CDR3 DNA reads TGTGCCAGCAGCCTAGACAGGGGATGGGAGACCCAGTACTTC.

J is TRBJ2-7 and V is TRBV5-1, with a weak D call TRBD1 (6 bases). Germline CDR1 is SGHRS and CDR2 is YFSETQ. Trimming pared 4 bases from V and 5 bases from J, leaving 19 bases between. The CDR3 runs to 15 residues. The CDR3 loop is CASSPNRASLDEQYF. DNA for the CDR3: TGCGCCAGCAGCCCTAACAGGGCCTCTTTGGACGAGCAGTACTTC.

The rearrangement joins TRBV7-9 to TRBJ2-5, with D tentatively TRBD2 (6 bases). The J call may be in error: the DNA end matches TRBJ2-7 better. Germline CDR1 SEHNR, CDR2 FQNEAQ (reference sequence). The CDR3 is 17 residues long. CDR3 bases: TGTGCCAGCAGCCCCTCGAGGCGGGGCCCCCTAACCTACGAGCAGTACTTC. Translation gives CASSPSRRGPLTYEQYF.

Remarks on this clone: This sample also contains other DNA sequences that code for the same CDR3. The chain joins TRBV11-3 to TRBJ2-7; D is uncertain. Germline assignment: CDR1 SGHNT and CDR2 YENEEA. CDR3 size: 13 residues. Trimming shortened V by 1 base and J by 3 bases, and 7 bases separated the two germline ends. The CDR3 reads CASSLGGNYEQYF. CDR3 DNA sequence: TGTGCCAGCAGCTTAGGCGGAAACTACGAGCAGTACTTC. Full variable domain (rest looked up from reference TRBV11-3 and TRBJ2-7): EAGVVQSPRYKIIEKKQPVAFWCNPISGHNTLYWYLQNLGQGPELLIRYENEEAVDDSQLPKDRFSAERLKGVDSTLKIQPAELGDSAVYLCASSLGGNYEQYFGPGTRLTVT.